These 9 T cell receptor beta chains were sequenced from one sample in a study of cytomegalovirus exposure and HLA in healthy donors. The PCR made use of 60 Vbeta and 13 Jbeta primers. Method: immunoSEQ multiplex PCR; TCRdb's copy keeps in-frame clones and lacks some. The sample shows about 170,000 clones, roughly 80% of them seen only once. The sequenced sample consisted of PBMCs. The source of these receptors is a female donor in good health and CMV-seronegative.

The chain couples TRBV4-1 to TRBJ2-5, with 8 bases fitting TRBD2. The CDR3 extends over 16 amino acids. The germline gives CDR1 MGHRA, CDR2 YSYEKL. The V gene end was trimmed by 0 bases and the J gene end by 7 bases; junction bases not matched to a gene: 10. The CDR3 DNA reads TGCGCCAGCAGCCAAGATCGCGGGGGGCTACTAGGGACCCAGTACTTC. Protein product: CASSQDRGGLLGTQYF.

This chain links TRBV18 with TRBJ1-2; TRBD1 matches 8 bases. Germline V gene sequence: CDR1 KGHSH, CDR2 LQKENI. The CDR3 contains 16 residues. With 6 bases clipped from V and 4 bases from J, the junction kept 13 bases outside the gene matches. The CDR3 DNA is TGTGCCAGCTCGGTTCAGCAGGGGGCCGGGATCTATGGCTACACCTTC. It codes for CASSVQQGAGIYGYTF.

This chain links TRBV28 with TRBJ1-4, with 9 bases matching TRBD1. V was clipped by 5 bases and J by 8 bases; unmatched bases: 9. The germline V gene encodes CDR1 MDHEN and CDR2 SYDVKM. This CDR3 contains 15 residues. CDR3 residues: CASSRGQGETEKLFF. The DNA of the CDR3 is TGTGCCAGCAGTCGGGGACAGGGAGAGACCGAAAAACTGTTTTTT.

This clone has more than one count but fewer than ten. The J gene is TRBJ2-1, the V gene TRBV10-3; 7 bases match TRBD2. This CDR3 is 16 amino acids long. CDR1 and CDR2 (germline): ENHRY, SYGVKD. V gave up 0 bases and J gave up 0 bases; unmatched junction bases: 2. The CDR3 protein is CAISESRGSSYNEQFF. CDR3 nucleotides: TGTGCCATCAGTGAGTCTCGCGGGAGCTCCTACAATGAGCAGTTCTTC.

The gene calls are TRBV29-1 and TRBJ1-2; 7 nucleotides line up with TRBD1. The CDR3 is 11 residues long. Looked up from germline, CDR1 is SQVTM and CDR2 is ANQGSEA. The V and J ends lost 7 bases and 7 bases, in that order; junction bases with no gene match: 6. The chain's CDR3 is CSAEGQFGYTF. The DNA of the CDR3 is TGCAGCGCCGAGGGACAGTTTGGCTACACCTTC.

The chain is built from TRBV6-1 and TRBJ1-5, with D perhaps matching TRBD1 (6 bases). V was clipped by 4 bases and J by 4 bases, with 14 bases between them. This CDR3 is built from 15 residues. Germline loops: CDR1 MNHNS, CDR2 SASEGT. CDR3 bases: TGTGCCAGCAGTGTGGGGGCTAGTGGGAATCAGCCCCAGCATTTT. It codes for CASSVGASGNQPQHF.

This chain uses TRBV5-1 with TRBJ1-6; D remains unclear. Germline lookup yields CDR1 SGHRS and CDR2 YFSETQ. The V end lost 4 bases, the J end lost 7 bases, and 21 bases lay between the germline ends. The CDR3 loop spans 17 amino acids. The CDR3 spells CASSPGIAREANSPLHF. In DNA, the CDR3 is TGCGCCAGCAGCCCGGGAATAGCACGAGAAGCCAATTCACCCCTCCACTTT.

V and J are TRBV5-1 and TRBJ2-4, with D possibly matching TRBD1 (6 bases). The CDR3 totals 19 residues. Germline V gives CDR1 SGHRS, CDR2 YFSETQ. V lost 2 bases, J lost 6 bases, and 27 bases lay in between. The CDR3 nucleotides read TGCGCCAGCAGCTTCGGACAGTGGGTTACAAGCGGAAGTGGAAACATTCAGTACTTC. Translated: CASSFGQWVTSGSGNIQYF. The full variable domain, its missing parts supplied by reference TRBV5-1 and TRBJ2-4, is KAGVTQTPRYLIKTRGQQVTLSCSPISGHRSVSWYQQTPGQGLQFLFEYFSETQRNKGNFPGRFSGRQFSNSRSEMNVSTLELGDSALYLCASSFGQWVTSGSGNIQYFGAGTRLSVL.

The CDR3 here is CAWSLTGTGNQPQHF. As DNA, the CDR3 is TGTGCCTGGAGTCTTACAGGGACCGGCAATCAGCCCCAGCATTTT. This chain links TRBV30 with TRBJ1-5; D might be TRBD1 (6 bases). The CDR3 covers 15 residues. Trimming stripped 2 bases from V and 2 bases from J, with 13 bases between. CDR1 is GTSNPN, CDR2 SVGIG, per germline (reference sequence). The full variable domain, with the rest looked up from reference TRBV30 and TRBJ1-5, is SQTIHQWPATLVQPVGSPLSLECTVEGTSNPNLYWYRQAAGRGLQLLFYSVGIGQISSEVPQNLSASRPQDRQFILSSKKLLLSDSGFYLCAWSLTGTGNQPQHFGDGTRLSIL.